These 24 T cell receptor beta chains were sequenced from one sample in a study of CD8 T cells in ankylosing spondylitis. No cognate antigen is known for these TCRs. TCRdb re-called the 5' RACE reads with MiXCR, one entry per CDR3 protein. The profile covers around 450,000 distinct CDR3 sequences, with 25% to 30% appearing a single time and roughly 0.8% taken by the ten largest. General study findings and limits: Typical of ankylosing spondylitis blood, it appeared, was a TCR beta motif of fewer than 10 highly homologous variants.

Sequenced: blood, either unsorted or a sorted T cell fraction (not recorded which). All receptors come from a male donor with ankylosing spondylitis.

This clonotype has more than one count but fewer than ten. This chain connects TRBV28 to TRBJ2-7, with D uncertain. Germline lookup yields CDR1 MDHEN and CDR2 SYDVKM. V lost 8 bases to trimming and J lost 1 base, with 3 bases between them. This CDR3 region has 10 residues. The CDR3 loop is CASPSYEQYF. CDR3 bases: TGTGCCAGCCCATCCTACGAGCAGTACTTC.

Only a few counts were recorded for this clonotype. CDR3: CASRTGRNEQFF. The CDR3 DNA reads as TGTGCCAGCAGGACAGGGAGGAACGAGCAGTTCTTC. V gene TRBV6-6 combines with J gene TRBJ2-1, with a weak D call TRBD1 (7 bases). This CDR3 is 12 amino acids long. The V end was cut by 6 bases, the J end by 10 bases, with 13 bases between. The V gene's germline CDR1 is MNHNY and CDR2 SVGAGI (reference sequence).

The V call is TRBV3-1, the J call TRBJ2-7; 14 nucleotides align to TRBD2. Losses at the gene ends were 5 bases for V and 6 bases for J; bases not matched to a gene: 6. CDR3 length: 15 residues. Germline V gene lookup returns CDR1 LGHDT and CDR2 YNNKEL (reference sequence). The CDR3 reads CASSWSGLAGGEQYF. CDR3 DNA: TGTGCCAGCAGCTGGAGTGGACTAGCGGGAGGCGAGCAGTACTTC.

In this sample, this clonotype turned up a few times. The chain carries TRBV20-1 and TRBJ2-1; no clear D. The V gene lost 4 bases and the J gene lost 7 bases, with 11 bases spanning the gap. Germline CDR1 is DFQATT and CDR2 is SNEGSKA (reference sequence). CDR3 length: 12 residues. The CDR3, as DNA: TGCAGTGCTACAGACTTGATGAATGAGCAGTTCTTC. Translating it yields CSATDLMNEQFF.

In this sample, this clonotype turned up many times. The chain couples TRBV3-1 to TRBJ1-6, with 9 bases aligning to TRBD1. The CDR3 is 13 residues long. After removal of 6 bases from V and 8 bases from J, the junction contained 2 bases not matched to a gene. Germline V CDR1 and CDR2: LGHDT, YNNKEL (reference sequence). The CDR3 loop is CASSRDRDSPLHF. DNA for the CDR3: TGTGCCAGCAGTCGGGACAGGGATTCACCCCTCCACTTT.

V and J are TRBV4-1 and TRBJ2-3, with TRBD2 matching over 16 bases. V shed 3 bases, J shed 6 bases, and the junction held 9 bases outside the gene matches. Germline V gene sequence: CDR1 MGHRA, CDR2 YSYEKL. The CDR3 totals 18 residues. The CDR3 DNA is TGCGCCAGCAGCCACGTCAGGCCGGGACTAGCGGGAGGGGATACGCAGTATTTT. It specifies CASSHVRPGLAGGDTQYF.

The table lists this clonotype with many counts. J is TRBJ2-1 and V is TRBV12-3 or TRBV12-4; D uncertain. Trimming pared 2 bases from V and 11 bases from J, leaving 7 bases between. The CDR3 runs 11 residues. The CDR3 sequence is CASSLFDQQFF. The CDR3 DNA sequence: TGTGCCAGCAGTTTATTCGACCAGCAGTTCTTC.

This clonotype was counted only a few times. This chain joins TRBV6-6 and TRBJ2-5; D not certain. This CDR3 is built from 13 residues. Germline V CDR1 and CDR2: MNHNY, SVGAGI (reference sequence). The V end lost 2 bases, the J end lost 5 bases, and 9 bases lay between the germline ends. CDR3 in DNA: TGTGCCAGCAGTTACGGACGGCGTGAGACCCAGTACTTC. Translated, it gives CASSYGRRETQYF.

The table lists this clonotype with a few counts. This sequence joins TRBV12-3 or TRBV12-4 and TRBJ1-5, with 7 bases identical to TRBD1. This CDR3 has 14 residues. The V and J ends lost 6 bases and 5 bases, in that order; junction bases with no gene match: 7. This CDR3 reads CASRTGDVDQPQHF. The CDR3 DNA is TGTGCCAGCAGAACAGGGGACGTCGATCAGCCCCAGCATTTT.

The chain recombines TRBV7-8 with TRBJ2-3, with D perhaps assigned TRBD1 or TRBD2 (5 bases each). The ends were cut back, 6 bases at V and 0 bases at J, with 16 bases in the middle. The CDR3 spans 16 residues. Germline V gene lookup returns CDR1 SGHVS and CDR2 FQNEAQ. CDR3 sequence reads: CASSQGVDSSTDTQYF. CDR3 coding DNA: TGTGCCAGCAGTCAGGGAGTCGACTCTAGCACAGATACGCAGTATTTT.

This chain joins TRBV2 and TRBJ1-1; a possible D gene is TRBD1 (6 bases). This CDR3 region has 11 residues. V was clipped by 6 bases and J by 6 bases, with 8 bases between them. CDR1 SNHLY and CDR2 FYNNEI come from the germline V gene. CDR3 sequence: CASRRGAEAFF. The CDR3 nucleotides are TGTGCCAGCAGGAGGGGGGCTGAAGCTTTCTTT.

The CDR3 spells CASSWVLGLGPYEQYF. The CDR3 DNA sequence: TGTGCCAGCAGTTGGGTCCTGGGACTTGGGCCCTACGAGCAGTACTTC. The chain is built from TRBV27 and TRBJ2-7; D may be TRBD2 (6 bases). The CDR3 covers 16 residues. Germline V gene lookup returns CDR1 MNHEY and CDR2 SMNVEV (reference sequence). The ends were cut back, 4 bases at V and 2 bases at J, with 18 bases in the middle.

The J gene is TRBJ2-5, the V gene TRBV7-2; the D gene is possibly TRBD2 (5 bases). The CDR3 is 14 amino acids. Germline V CDR1 and CDR2: SGHTA, FQGNSA. Trimming shortened V by 2 bases and J by 3 bases, and 10 bases separated the two germline ends. Here the CDR3 DNA reads TGTGCCAGCAGCTTATCGAGCGGAAAAGAGACCCAGTACTTC. The encoded protein is CASSLSSGKETQYF. The full variable domain, its missing parts supplied by reference TRBV7-2 and TRBJ2-5, is GAGVSQSPSNKVTEKGKDVELRCDPISGHTALYWYRQSLGQGLEFLIYFQGNSAPDKSGLPSDRFSAERTGGSVSTLTIQRTQQEDSAVYLCASSLSSGKETQYFGPGTRLLVL.

J is TRBJ2-7 and V is TRBV20-1; D not resolved. From germline, CDR1 is DFQATT and CDR2 SNEGSKA (reference sequence). Trimming stripped 6 bases from V and 0 bases from J, with 12 bases between. There are 13 residues in the CDR3. The CDR3 DNA sequence: TGCAGTGCAGGTGGAGAAAGCTCCTACGAGCAGTACTTC. Amino acid sequence: CSAGGESSYEQYF.

Only a few counts were recorded for this clonotype. The V call is TRBV20-1, the J call TRBJ2-1, with TRBD2 matching over 10 bases. The V gene end was trimmed by 3 bases and the J gene end by 0 bases; junction bases not matched to a gene: 8. From germline, CDR1 is DFQATT and CDR2 SNEGSKA (reference sequence). CDR3 length equals 17 residues. CDR3: CSASSLGLASSYNEQFF. In DNA form, the CDR3 reads TGCAGTGCTAGTTCCTTGGGACTAGCGAGCTCCTACAATGAGCAGTTCTTC.

This chain uses TRBV20-1 with TRBJ1-3; maybe TRBD1 (6 bases). CDR3 length equals 15 residues. Germline V lookup: CDR1 DFQATT, CDR2 SNEGSKA (reference sequence). Deletions cut 0 bases from V and 7 bases from J, with 16 bases between. The CDR3 nucleotides read TGCAGTGCTAGAGATCTCTATAGGGGGGCGAACACCATATATTTT. Encoded protein: CSARDLYRGANTIYF.

This clonotype has more than one count but fewer than ten. V and J are TRBV14 and TRBJ2-2; D uncertain. CDR1 and CDR2 (germline): SGHDN, FVKESK. V lost 5 bases, J lost 7 bases, and 17 bases lay in between. This CDR3 comprises 15 residues. In nucleotides, the CDR3 is TGTGCCAGCAGCTACCGCGACCGAATCGGCGGGGAGCTGTTTTTT. It codes for CASSYRDRIGGELFF.

This clonotype was detected a few times. The chain couples TRBV20-1 to TRBJ1-5; D call uncertain. The CDR3 consists of 12 residues. Looked up from germline, CDR1 is DFQATT and CDR2 is SNEGSKA (reference sequence). The CDR3 DNA follows: TGCAGCGTGGCGGATAGCAATCAGCCCCAGCATTTT. Amino acids: CSVADSNQPQHF.

V is TRBV29-1 and J is TRBJ2-5, with D possibly matching TRBD2 (5 bases). CDR3 length: 13 residues. Trimming stripped 0 bases from V and 4 bases from J, with 9 bases between. Per the germline V gene, CDR1 is SQVTM and CDR2 is ANQGSEA. The chain's CDR3 is CSVEDLGRETQYF. The CDR3 DNA reads as TGCAGCGTTGAAGATCTGGGGAGAGAGACCCAGTACTTC.

This sequence joins TRBV3-1 and TRBJ2-2, with D possibly matching TRBD1 (6 bases). V gave up 0 bases and J gave up 6 bases, with 11 bases separating them. The CDR3 is made up of 15 amino acids. Looked up from germline, CDR1 is LGHDT and CDR2 is YNNKEL (reference sequence). CDR3 protein: CASSQEARGSGELFF. Written as DNA, the CDR3 is TGTGCCAGCAGCCAAGAAGCCAGGGGATCCGGGGAGCTGTTTTTT.

The J gene is TRBJ1-2, the V gene TRBV12-3 or TRBV12-4; tentatively, D is TRBD1 (5 bases). This CDR3 comprises 13 residues. Trimming left V 2 bases short and J 5 bases short, with 9 bases between. CDR3 in amino acids: CASSLPDRYGYTF. The CDR3 DNA sequence: TGTGCCAGCAGTTTACCAGACAGATATGGCTACACCTTC.

The CDR3 is CARNPIAGGLSEQFF. The DNA of the CDR3 is TGTGCCAGAAATCCTATAGCGGGAGGGCTGAGTGAGCAGTTCTTC. The rearrangement links TRBV12-3 or TRBV12-4 to TRBJ2-1; TRBD2 matches at 11 bases. Trimming cost V 9 bases and J 9 bases; bases outside gene matches: 13. There are 15 residues in the CDR3.

This chain joins TRBV5-5 and TRBJ1-2, with D unresolved. Trimming cost V 0 bases and J 5 bases, with 14 bases left between them. Germline-derived CDR1 and CDR2 are SGHKS and YYEKEE (reference sequence). This CDR3 is 15 amino acids long. The CDR3 region has the DNA TGTGCCAGCAGCTTGGGGTCGGACGCGGATTATGGCTACACCTTC. This sequence encodes CASSLGSDADYGYTF.

The V gene is TRBV20-1, the J gene TRBJ2-1, with unresolved D. This CDR3 region has 11 residues. The V gene's germline CDR1 is DFQATT and CDR2 SNEGSKA (reference sequence). The CDR3 spells CSCVSYNEQFF. CDR3 nucleotides: TGCAGCTGTGTGTCCTACAATGAGCAGTTCTTC.